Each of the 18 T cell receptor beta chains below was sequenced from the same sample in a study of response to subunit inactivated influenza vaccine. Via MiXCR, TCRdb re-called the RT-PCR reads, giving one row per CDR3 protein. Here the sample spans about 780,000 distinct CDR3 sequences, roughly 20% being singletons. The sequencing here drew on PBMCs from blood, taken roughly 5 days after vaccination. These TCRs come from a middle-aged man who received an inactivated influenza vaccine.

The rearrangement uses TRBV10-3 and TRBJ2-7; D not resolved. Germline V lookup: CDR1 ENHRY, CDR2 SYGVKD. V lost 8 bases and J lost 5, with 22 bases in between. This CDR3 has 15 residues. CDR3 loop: CAISVAPTSGDEQYF. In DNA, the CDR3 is TGTGCCATCTCGGTAGCCCCAACTTCTGGCGACGAGCAGTACTTC.

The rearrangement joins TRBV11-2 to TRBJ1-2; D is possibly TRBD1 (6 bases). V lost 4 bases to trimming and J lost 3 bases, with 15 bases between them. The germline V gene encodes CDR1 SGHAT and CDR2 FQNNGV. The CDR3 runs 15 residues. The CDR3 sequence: CASSSRGRGDYGYTF. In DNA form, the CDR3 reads TGTGCCAGCAGCTCTAGGGGCAGGGGCGACTATGGCTACACCTTC.

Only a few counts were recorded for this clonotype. Here the CDR3 DNA reads TGTGCCACCAGCAGAGACCAAGCGGGGGCGGGAGATACGCAGTATTTT. As protein: CATSRDQAGAGDTQYF. V and J are TRBV15 and TRBJ2-3; 8 nucleotides agree with TRBD2. The germline gives CDR1 LNHNV, CDR2 YYDKDF (reference sequence). This CDR3 region has 16 residues. V lost 0 bases and J lost 5; bases outside the gene matches: 7. Full variable domain (missing parts from reference TRBV15 and TRBJ2-3): DAMVIQNPRYQVTQFGKPVTLSCSQTLNHNVMYWYQQKSSQAPKLLFHYYDKDFNNEADTPDNFQSRRPNTSFCFLDIRSPGLGDTAMYLCATSRDQAGAGDTQYFGPGTRLTVL.

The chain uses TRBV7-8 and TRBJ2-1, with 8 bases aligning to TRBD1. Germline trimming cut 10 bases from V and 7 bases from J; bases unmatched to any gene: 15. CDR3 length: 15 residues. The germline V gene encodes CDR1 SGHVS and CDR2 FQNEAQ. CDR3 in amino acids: CAITGGKTGMNEQFF. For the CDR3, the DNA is TGTGCCATCACAGGGGGAAAGACAGGGATGAATGAGCAGTTCTTC.

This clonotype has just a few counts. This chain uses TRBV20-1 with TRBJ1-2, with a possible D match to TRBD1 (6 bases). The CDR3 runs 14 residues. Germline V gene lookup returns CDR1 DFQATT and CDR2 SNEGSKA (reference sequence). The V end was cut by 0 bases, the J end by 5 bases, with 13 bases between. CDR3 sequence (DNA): TGCAGTGCTAGAGATTCCCAGGGGCCGTATGGCTACACCTTC. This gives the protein CSARDSQGPYGYTF.

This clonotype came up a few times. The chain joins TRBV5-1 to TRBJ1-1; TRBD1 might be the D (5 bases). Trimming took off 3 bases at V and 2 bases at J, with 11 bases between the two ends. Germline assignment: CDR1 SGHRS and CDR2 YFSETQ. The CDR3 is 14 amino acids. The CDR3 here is CASSWQTDNTEAFF. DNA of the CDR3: TGCGCCAGCAGCTGGCAGACAGATAACACTGAAGCTTTCTTT.

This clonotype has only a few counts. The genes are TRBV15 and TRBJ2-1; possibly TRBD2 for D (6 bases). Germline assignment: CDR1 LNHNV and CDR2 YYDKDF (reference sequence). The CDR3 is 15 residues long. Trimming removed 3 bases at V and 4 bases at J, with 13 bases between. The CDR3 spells CATSRGGSGYNEQFF. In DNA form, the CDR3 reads TGTGCCACCAGCAGGGGTGGGAGCGGGTACAATGAGCAGTTCTTC.

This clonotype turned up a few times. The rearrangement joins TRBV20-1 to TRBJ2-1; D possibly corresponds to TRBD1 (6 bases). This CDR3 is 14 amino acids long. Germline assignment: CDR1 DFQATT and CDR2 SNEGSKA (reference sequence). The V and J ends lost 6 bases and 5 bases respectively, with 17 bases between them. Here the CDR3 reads CSALDSPGDNEQFF. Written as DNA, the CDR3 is TGCAGTGCCCTGGACAGCCCGGGCGACAATGAGCAGTTCTTC.

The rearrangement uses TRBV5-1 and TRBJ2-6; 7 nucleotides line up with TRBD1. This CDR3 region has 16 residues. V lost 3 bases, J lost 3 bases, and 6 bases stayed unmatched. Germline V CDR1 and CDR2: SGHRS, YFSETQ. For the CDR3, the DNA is TGCGCCAGCAGCTCTCAGGGGGTCAGTGGGGCCAACGTCCTGACTTTC. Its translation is CASSSQGVSGANVLTF.

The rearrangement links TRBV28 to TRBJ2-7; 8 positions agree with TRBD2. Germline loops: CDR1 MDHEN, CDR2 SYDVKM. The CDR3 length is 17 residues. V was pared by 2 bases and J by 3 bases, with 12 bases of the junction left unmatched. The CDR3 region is CASSLIGGAKTYYEQYF. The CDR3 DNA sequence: TGTGCCAGCAGTTTAATCGGGGGGGCGAAAACCTACTACGAGCAGTACTTC.

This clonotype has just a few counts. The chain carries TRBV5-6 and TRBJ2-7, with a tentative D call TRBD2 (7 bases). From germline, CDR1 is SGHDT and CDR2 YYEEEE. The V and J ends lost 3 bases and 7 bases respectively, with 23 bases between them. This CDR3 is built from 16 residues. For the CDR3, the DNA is TGTGCCAGCAGCTCCCCGCCAACCGGGGGGCTCTGGGAGCAGTACTTC. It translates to CASSSPPTGGLWEQYF.

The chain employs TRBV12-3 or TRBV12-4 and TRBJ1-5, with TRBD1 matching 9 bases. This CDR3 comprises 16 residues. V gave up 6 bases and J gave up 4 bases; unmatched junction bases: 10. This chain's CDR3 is CASRSGQGLRNQPQHF. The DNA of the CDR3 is TGTGCCAGCAGATCAGGACAGGGGCTAAGGAATCAGCCCCAGCATTTT.

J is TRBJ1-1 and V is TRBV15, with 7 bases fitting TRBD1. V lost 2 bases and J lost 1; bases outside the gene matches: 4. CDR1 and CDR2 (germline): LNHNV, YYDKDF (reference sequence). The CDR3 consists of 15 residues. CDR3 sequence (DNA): TGTGCCACCAGCAGAAAGACAGGGAAGAACACTGAAGCTTTCTTT. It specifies CATSRKTGKNTEAFF.

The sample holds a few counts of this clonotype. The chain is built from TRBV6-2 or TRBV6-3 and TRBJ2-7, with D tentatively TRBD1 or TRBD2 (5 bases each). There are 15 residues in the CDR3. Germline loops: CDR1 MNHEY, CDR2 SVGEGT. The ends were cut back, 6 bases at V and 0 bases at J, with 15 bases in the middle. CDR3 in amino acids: CASRGPTVPSYEQYF. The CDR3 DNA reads TGTGCCAGCAGGGGACCGACGGTGCCCTCCTACGAGCAGTACTTC.

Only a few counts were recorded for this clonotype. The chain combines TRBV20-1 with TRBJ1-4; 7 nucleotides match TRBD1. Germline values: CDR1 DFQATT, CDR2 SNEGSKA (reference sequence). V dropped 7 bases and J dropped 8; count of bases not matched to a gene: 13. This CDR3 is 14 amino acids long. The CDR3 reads CSVRLQGFQEKLFF. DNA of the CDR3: TGCAGTGTCAGACTACAGGGGTTTCAGGAAAAACTGTTTTTT.

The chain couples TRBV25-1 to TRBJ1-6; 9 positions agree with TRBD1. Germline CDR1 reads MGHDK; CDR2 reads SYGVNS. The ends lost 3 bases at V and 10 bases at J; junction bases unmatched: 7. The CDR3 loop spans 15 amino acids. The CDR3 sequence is CASSDTGGGSSPLHF. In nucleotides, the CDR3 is TGTGCCAGCAGTGATACAGGGGGCGGATCGTCACCCCTCCACTTT. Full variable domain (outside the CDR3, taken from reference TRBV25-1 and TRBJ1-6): EADIYQTPRYLVIGTGKKITLECSQTMGHDKMYWYQQDPGMELHLIHYSYGVNSTEKGDLSSESTVSRIRTEHFPLTLESARPSHTSQYLCASSDTGGGSSPLHFGNGTRLTVT.

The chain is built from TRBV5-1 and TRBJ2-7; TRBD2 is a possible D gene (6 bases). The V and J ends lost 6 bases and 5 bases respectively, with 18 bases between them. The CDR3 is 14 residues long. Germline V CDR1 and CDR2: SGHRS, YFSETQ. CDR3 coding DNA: TGCGCCAGCAAGGAAGGGACTCAGGACAACGAGCAGTACTTC. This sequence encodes CASKEGTQDNEQYF.

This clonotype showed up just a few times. CDR3 amino acids: CSAKDRVKGDTQYF. In DNA, the CDR3 is TGCAGTGCTAAGGACAGGGTAAAGGGAGATACGCAGTATTTT. The genes are TRBV20-1 and TRBJ2-3; 8 bases are shared with TRBD1. Trimming at V came to 4 bases and at J to 5 bases, leaving 8 bases not matched to a gene. CDR3 size: 14 residues. CDR1 is DFQATT, CDR2 SNEGSKA, per germline (reference sequence).